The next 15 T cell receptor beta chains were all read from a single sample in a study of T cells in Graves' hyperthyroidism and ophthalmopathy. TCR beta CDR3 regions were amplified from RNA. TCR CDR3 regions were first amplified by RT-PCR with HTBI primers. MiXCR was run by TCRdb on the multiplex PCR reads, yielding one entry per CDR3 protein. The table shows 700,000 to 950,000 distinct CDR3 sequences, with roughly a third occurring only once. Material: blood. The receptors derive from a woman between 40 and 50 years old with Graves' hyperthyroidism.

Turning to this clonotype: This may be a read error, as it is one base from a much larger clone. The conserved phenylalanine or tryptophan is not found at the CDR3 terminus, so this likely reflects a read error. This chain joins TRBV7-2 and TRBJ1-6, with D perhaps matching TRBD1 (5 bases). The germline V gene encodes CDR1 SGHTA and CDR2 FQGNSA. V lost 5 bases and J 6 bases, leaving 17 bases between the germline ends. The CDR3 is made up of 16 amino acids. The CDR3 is CASSPDTGQSNSPLHS. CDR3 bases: TGTGCCAGCAGCCCAGATACGGGGCAGAGTAATTCACCCCTCCACTCT.

Here the CDR3 reads CASSPGDRPKETQYF. DNA of the CDR3: TGTGCCAGCAGCCCGGGAGACAGGCCGAAAGAGACCCAGTACTTC. This sequence joins TRBV5-6 and TRBJ2-5, with D tentatively TRBD1 or TRBD2 (6 bases each). In germline, CDR1 is SGHDT, CDR2 YYEEEE. The CDR3 totals 15 residues. V gave up 4 bases and J gave up 3 bases, with 16 bases separating them.

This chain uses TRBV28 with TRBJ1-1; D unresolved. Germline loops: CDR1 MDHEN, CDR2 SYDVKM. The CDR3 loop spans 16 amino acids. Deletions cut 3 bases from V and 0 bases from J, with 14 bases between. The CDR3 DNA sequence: TGTGCCAGCAGTTTGGACTCTTCCTTGATGAACACTGAAGCTTTCTTT. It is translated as CASSLDSSLMNTEAFF.

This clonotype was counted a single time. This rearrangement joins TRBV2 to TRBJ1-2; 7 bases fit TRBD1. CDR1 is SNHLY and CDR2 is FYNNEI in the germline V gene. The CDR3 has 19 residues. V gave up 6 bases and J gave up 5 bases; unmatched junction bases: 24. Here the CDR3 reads CASSQDRTGISRLLYGYTF. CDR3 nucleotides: TGTGCCAGCAGCCAAGATCGGACAGGAATATCCCGCCTCCTTTATGGCTACACCTTC. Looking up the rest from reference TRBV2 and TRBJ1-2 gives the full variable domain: EPEVTQTPSHQVTQMGQEVILRCVPISNHLYFYWYRQILGQKVEFLVSFYNNEISEKSEIFDDQFSVERPDGSNFTLKIRSTKLEDSAMYFCASSQDRTGISRLLYGYTFGSGTRLTVV.

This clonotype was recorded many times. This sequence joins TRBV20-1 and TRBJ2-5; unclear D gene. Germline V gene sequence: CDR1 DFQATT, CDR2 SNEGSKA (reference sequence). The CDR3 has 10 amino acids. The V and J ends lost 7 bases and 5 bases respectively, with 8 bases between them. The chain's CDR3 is CSGNWETQYF. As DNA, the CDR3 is TGCAGTGGCAATTGGGAGACCCAGTACTTC.

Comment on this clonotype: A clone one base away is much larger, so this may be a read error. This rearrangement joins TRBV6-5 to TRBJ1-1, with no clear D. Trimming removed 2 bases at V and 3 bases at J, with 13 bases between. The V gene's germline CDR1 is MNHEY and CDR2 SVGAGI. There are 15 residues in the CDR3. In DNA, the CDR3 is TGTGCCAGCAGTTACGGGCAGATTGTGGACACTGAAGCTTTCTTT. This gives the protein CASSYGQIVDTEAFF.

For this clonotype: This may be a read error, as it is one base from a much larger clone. The CDR3 DNA reads as TGTGCCAGTAGTGTGACAACAGGGCTAAAAATGAACACTGAAGCTTCCTTT. It encodes CASSVTTGLKMNTEASF. This rearrangement joins TRBV19 to TRBJ1-1, with D perhaps TRBD1 (6 bases). The CDR3 sequence is 17 residues long. Germline V lookup: CDR1 LNHDA, CDR2 SQIVND (reference sequence).

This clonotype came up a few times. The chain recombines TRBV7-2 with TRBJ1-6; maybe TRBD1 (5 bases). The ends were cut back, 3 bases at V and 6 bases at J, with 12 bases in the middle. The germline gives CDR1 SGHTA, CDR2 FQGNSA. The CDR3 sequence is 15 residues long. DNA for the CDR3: TGTGCCAGCAGCTTCCCGCGGGGGGTTAATTCACCCCTCCACTTT. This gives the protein CASSFPRGVNSPLHF.

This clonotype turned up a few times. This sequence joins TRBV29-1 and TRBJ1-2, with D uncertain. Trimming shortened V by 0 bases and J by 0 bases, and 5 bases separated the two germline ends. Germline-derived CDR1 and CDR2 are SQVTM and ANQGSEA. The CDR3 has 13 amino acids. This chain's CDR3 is CSVEETSNYGYTF. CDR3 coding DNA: TGCAGCGTTGAAGAAACGTCTAACTATGGCTACACCTTC.

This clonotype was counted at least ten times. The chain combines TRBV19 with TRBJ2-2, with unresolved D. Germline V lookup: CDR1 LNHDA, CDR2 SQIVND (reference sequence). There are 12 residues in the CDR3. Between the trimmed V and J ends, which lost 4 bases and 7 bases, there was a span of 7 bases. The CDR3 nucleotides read TGTGCCAGTAGTAGGTGGAGCGGGGAGCTGTTTTTT. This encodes CASSRWSGELFF.

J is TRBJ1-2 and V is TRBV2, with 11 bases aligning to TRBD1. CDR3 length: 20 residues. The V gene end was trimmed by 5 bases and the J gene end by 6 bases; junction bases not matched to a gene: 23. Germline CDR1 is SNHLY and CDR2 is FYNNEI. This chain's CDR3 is CASSQKWKRTGGFGLDGYTF. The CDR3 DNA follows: TGTGCCAGCAGTCAGAAATGGAAGAGGACAGGGGGCTTCGGACTAGATGGCTACACCTTC.

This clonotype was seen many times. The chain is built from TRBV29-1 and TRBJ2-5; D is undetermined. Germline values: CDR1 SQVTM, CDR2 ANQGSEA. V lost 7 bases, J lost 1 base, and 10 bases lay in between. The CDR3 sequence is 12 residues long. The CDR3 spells CSADLVQETQYF. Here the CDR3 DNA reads TGCAGCGCAGACTTGGTCCAAGAGACCCAGTACTTC.

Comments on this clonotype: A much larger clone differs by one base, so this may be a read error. The CDR3 sequence is CAISRTGGSYNSPLHF. The CDR3 region has the DNA TGTGCCATCAGCCGGACAGGGGGCAGCTATAATTCACCCCTCCACTTT. J is TRBJ1-6 and V is TRBV7-2; 11 nucleotides line up with TRBD1. Germline V gene lookup returns CDR1 SGHTA and CDR2 FQGNSA. The CDR3 length is 16 residues.

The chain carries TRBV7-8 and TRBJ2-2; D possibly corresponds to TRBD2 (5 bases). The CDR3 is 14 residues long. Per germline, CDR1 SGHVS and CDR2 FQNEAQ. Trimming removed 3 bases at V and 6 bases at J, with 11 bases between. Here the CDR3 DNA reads TGTGCCAGCAGCTTCCCCCGGGGAGCCGGGGAGCTGTTTTTT. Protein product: CASSFPRGAGELFF.

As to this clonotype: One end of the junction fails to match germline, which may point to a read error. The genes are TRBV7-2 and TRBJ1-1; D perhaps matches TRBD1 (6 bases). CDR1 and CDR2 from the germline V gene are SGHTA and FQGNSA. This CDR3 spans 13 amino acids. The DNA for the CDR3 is TGCGCCAGCAGCCAAGAACAGGGCACTGAAGCTTTCTTT. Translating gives CASSQEQGTEAFF.